Listed below are T cell receptor beta chains from one sample, sequenced in a study of blood T cell repertoires in COVID-19. Libraries were prepared by immunoSEQ multiplex PCR; TCRdb keeps only in-frame clonotypes and omits some of them. The profile shows 450,000 to 500,000 clones, 80% to 90% of them singletons. The sample consisted of peripheral blood. The receptors derive from a human donor in a cohort sampled during active COVID-19. The CDR3 runs from the conserved cysteine through the conserved F or W. The D gene is left open where the match is weak. Clone size is stated in some rows and not others, as once, few, many or a class when expanded.

J gene	V gene	D gene	clone size	CDR3 length	CDR3 protein	CDR3 DNA
TRBJ2-1	TRBV6-6	TRBD1	.	16	CASSRSGQGVRNEQFF	TGTGCCAGCAGTCGATCCGGACAGGGGGTAAGGAATGAGCAGTTCTTC
TRBJ1-2	TRBV19	TRBD1	.	15	CASVRGAPDPRGYTF	TGTGCCAGTGTCAGGGGGGCACCAGATCCTCGTGGCTACACCTTC
TRBJ1-1	TRBV18	.	.	14	CASSPGRMNTEAFF	TGTGCCAGCTCACCTGGGAGAATGAACACTGAAGCTTTCTTT
TRBJ1-5	TRBV5-6	.	.	13	CASSLSGVQPQHF	TGTGCCAGCAGCTTGAGCGGGGTTCAGCCCCAGCATTTT
TRBJ2-7	TRBV19	.	few	14	CASSMAGRDYEQYF	TGTGCCAGTAGTATGGCAGGTCGGGATTACGAGCAGTACTTC
TRBJ2-7	TRBV6-4	.	.	20	CASSDTDALRRVHSGYEQYF	TGTGCCAGCAGTGACACGGACGCCCTCAGGAGGGTTCATAGCGGCTACGAGCAGTACTTC
TRBJ2-5	TRBV9	TRBD2	.	15	CASSVDLAGQETQYF	TGTGCCAGCAGCGTAGATTTAGCGGGCCAAGAGACCCAGTACTTC
TRBJ2-4	TRBV7-2	.	.	11	CASSLSGRVDF	TGTGCCAGCAGCTTATCCGGCAGGGTCGACTTC
TRBJ1-6	TRBV9	TRBD1	.	14	CASSVEGGNSPLHF	TGTGCCAGCAGCGTAGAAGGGGGCAATTCACCCCTCCACTTT
TRBJ1-5	TRBV20-1	.	.	15	CSASRGAYSNQPQHF	TGCAGTGCTAGTCGGGGGGCGTATAGCAATCAGCCCCAGCATTTT
TRBJ2-7	TRBV2	.	.	13	CASTREAGYEQYF	TGTGCCAGCACTAGGGAAGCGGGCTACGAGCAGTACTTC
TRBJ1-4	TRBV19	TRBD1	.	13	CASSHRGREKLFF	TGTGCCAGTAGTCACAGGGGGCGGGAAAAACTGTTTTTT
TRBJ2-2	TRBV15	.	.	15	CATSRDRVSTGELFF	TGTGCCACCAGCAGAGACAGGGTTTCTACCGGGGAGCTGTTTTTT
TRBJ2-3	TRBV7-2	TRBD2	.	12	CASSSRAGGKYF	TGTGCCAGCAGCTCTAGGGCGGGGGGGAAGTATTTT
TRBJ1-1	TRBV7-7	.	.	13	CASSLQGSTEAFF	TGTGCTAGCAGCTTACAGGGCAGCACTGAAGCTTTCTTT
TRBJ1-2	TRBV6-2/TRBV6-3	.	.	13	CASSYQVPHGYTF	TGTGCCAGCAGTTACCAGGTCCCCCATGGCTACACCTTC
TRBJ2-3	TRBV18	.	.	15	CASSPPSGFTDTQYF	TGTGCCAGCTCACCACCCTCGGGATTCACAGATACGCAGTATTTT
TRBJ2-7	TRBV11-2	.	.	15	CASSGGTSVAYEQYF	TGTGCCAGCAGCGGGGGCACTAGCGTGGCCTACGAGCAGTACTTC
TRBJ2-7	TRBV30	.	.	13	CAWSTQGIHEQYF	TGTGCCTGGAGTACACAGGGAATCCACGAGCAGTACTTC
TRBJ2-7	TRBV10-3	.	.	16	CAISERGENRVGEQYF	TGTGCCATCAGTGAGAGAGGAGAGAACAGGGTGGGCGAGCAGTACTTC
TRBJ2-3	TRBV3-1/TRBV3-2	TRBD2	.	16	CASSRLAGGGTDTQYF	TGTGCCAGCAGCCGCTTAGCGGGAGGGGGGACAGATACGCAGTATTTT
TRBJ2-3	TRBV30	TRBD2	.	16	CAWSIRGRAGTDTQYF	TGTGCCTGGAGTATCCGCGGGAGGGCGGGCACAGATACGCAGTATTTT
TRBJ2-4	TRBV29-1	.	.	12	CSAQAAENIQYF	TGCAGCGCCCAGGCTGCCGAGAACATTCAGTACTTC
TRBJ1-1	TRBV28	.	.	11	CASSLSGLAFF	TGTGCCAGCAGTTTGTCTGGGCTAGCTTTCTTT
TRBJ1-1	TRBV20-1	TRBD1	.	14	CSASGQGANTEAFF	TGCAGTGCTAGTGGACAGGGCGCGAACACTGAAGCTTTCTTT
TRBJ1-5	TRBV7-9	TRBD1	.	18	CASSLSRGQGYSNQPQHF	TGTGCCAGCAGCTTATCCCGGGGACAGGGATATAGCAATCAGCCCCAGCATTTT
TRBJ2-3	TRBV3-1/TRBV3-2	.	.	14	CASSQEESSDTQYF	TGTGCCAGCAGCCAAGAGGAGTCATCAGATACGCAGTATTTT
TRBJ2-5	TRBV30	TRBD2	.	15	CAWSVWAGGIRAQYF	TGTGCCTGGAGTGTATGGGCGGGAGGAATCAGGGCCCAGTACTTC
TRBJ1-1	TRBV19	.	.	14	CASSMEGVSTEAFF	TGTGCCAGTAGTATGGAGGGTGTTAGCACTGAAGCTTTCTTT
TRBJ2-7	TRBV30	TRBD1	.	15	CAWSAGTGGSYEQYF	TGTGCCTGGAGTGCCGGGACAGGGGGCTCCTACGAGCAGTACTTC
TRBJ2-3	TRBV28	.	.	16	CASSLLGAGFTDTQYF	TGTGCCAGCAGTTTATTAGGGGCGGGATTCACAGATACGCAGTATTTT
TRBJ1-1	TRBV3-1/TRBV3-2	TRBD1	.	14	CASSRQGGNTEAFF	TGTGCCAGCAGCAGACAGGGGGGCAACACTGAAGCTTTCTTT
TRBJ2-6	TRBV15	.	.	18	CATDLGGPFLSGANVLTF	TGTGCCACCGATTTGGGGGGGCCATTTCTCTCTGGGGCCAACGTCCTGACTTTC
TRBJ2-3	TRBV2	TRBD2	few	14	CASGIAGDRDTQYF	TGTGCCAGCGGAATAGCGGGAGATCGAGATACGCAGTATTTT
TRBJ2-7	TRBV27	.	.	16	CASSPRAPQGSYEQYF	TGTGCCAGCAGTCCCCGGGCCCCACAGGGTAGCTACGAGCAGTACTTC